Presented here are 23 T cell receptor beta chains from one specimen sequenced in a study of blood T cells in healthy people across ages. With a J-beta primer mix and a sample-barcoded 5' primer, a second PCR ran roughly 6 to 11 cycles. TCRdb re-derived calls from the 5' RACE reads in MiXCR, one entry per CDR3 protein. The repertoire holds about 650,000 distinct CDR3 sequences, with about 30% as singletons. The sequenced sample was blood. The receptors were gathered from a woman aged 80 or over in good health.

The chain combines TRBV6-1 with TRBJ1-1, with a weak D call TRBD1 (5 bases). V lost 3 bases and J lost 3, with 8 bases in between. The CDR3 is 13 residues long. Germline V CDR1 and CDR2: MNHNS, SASEGT. Here the CDR3 DNA reads TGTGCCAGCAGTGAGATAGGGGACACTGAAGCTTTCTTT. This gives the protein CASSEIGDTEAFF.

This chain connects TRBV15 to TRBJ1-4; D is uncertain. V was clipped by 0 bases and J by 8 bases, with 16 bases between them. Germline-derived CDR1 and CDR2 are LNHNV and YYDKDF (reference sequence). This CDR3 has 16 residues. The CDR3 is CATSRDSDLADEKLFF. The CDR3, as DNA: TGTGCCACCAGCAGAGATTCTGATCTGGCCGACGAAAAACTGTTTTTT.

This clonotype turned up a few times. With a much larger clone just one base away, this may be a read error. The chain employs TRBV7-9 and TRBJ2-1; no clear D. The J call may be faulty, since TRBJ2-7 better matches the DNA end. The CDR3 has 14 amino acids. In germline, CDR1 is SEHNR, CDR2 FQNEAQ (reference sequence). The CDR3 coding sequence is TGTGCCAGCAGTAATACCGGGTCCTACAATGAGCAGTACTTC. Translated: CASSNTGSYNEQYF.

With respect to this clonotype: Compared with germline, one end of the junction differs, possibly owing to a read error. This sequence joins TRBV7-3 and TRBJ2-3; TRBD2 agrees at 9 bases. Germline assignment: CDR1 SGHTA and CDR2 FQGTGA. CDR3 length: 16 amino acids. CDR3 residues: CASSLMASGKADTQYF. The CDR3, as DNA: TGCGCCAGCAGCTTAATGGCTAGCGGGAAGGCAGATACGCAGTATTTT.

This clonotype turned up a few times. The gene calls are TRBV10-3 and TRBJ1-1, with 7 bases fitting TRBD1. The CDR3 covers 15 residues. The germline CDR1 and CDR2 sequences are ENHRY and SYGVKD. Trimming took 5 bases from V and 0 from J; bases not matched to a gene: 6. In nucleotides, the CDR3 is TGTGCCATCAGTCACGAGGGGGCTATGAACACTGAAGCTTTCTTT. Its protein product is CAISHEGAMNTEAFF.

With respect to this clonotype: Germline is not matched at one junction end, which may reflect a read error. This sequence joins TRBV7-2 and TRBJ2-7; D is ambiguous. Per germline, CDR1 SGHTA and CDR2 FQGNSA. CDR3 length: 15 residues. Here the CDR3 DNA reads TGTGCCAGCAGCTTATCTGGGCCTGGCTCCTACGAGCGGTACTTC. Residues: CASSLSGPGSYERYF.

This clonotype has a count of ten or more. This chain uses TRBV6-5 with TRBJ2-4, with a tentative D call TRBD2 (6 bases). The CDR3 has 13 residues. The germline gives CDR1 MNHEY, CDR2 SVGAGI. Deletions cut 5 bases from V and 9 bases from J, with 14 bases between. The CDR3 sequence is CASSTHAGGIQYF. Written as DNA, the CDR3 is TGTGCCAGCAGTACCCACGCCGGGGGCATTCAGTACTTC.

This clonotype was counted ten times or more. The rearrangement uses TRBV5-5 and TRBJ1-6, with a weak D call TRBD1 (5 bases). CDR3 length equals 16 residues. CDR1 and CDR2 from the germline V gene are SGHKS and YYEKEE (reference sequence). V lost 3 bases to trimming and J lost 5 bases, with 15 bases between them. In nucleotides, the CDR3 is TGTGCCAGCAGCTCCGCCGGGGGATTTGATAATTCACCCCTCCACTTT. Translated: CASSSAGGFDNSPLHF.

In its sample, this clonotype was seen a few times. The rearrangement links TRBV20-1 to TRBJ1-4; 7 bases fit TRBD1. With 0 bases clipped from V and 4 bases from J, the junction kept 5 bases outside the gene matches. The germline CDR1 and CDR2 sequences are DFQATT and SNEGSKA (reference sequence). The CDR3 sequence is 15 residues long. The CDR3, as DNA: TGCAGTGCTAGAGACATAGGGGGCTTTAATGAAAAACTGTTTTTT. Translated, it gives CSARDIGGFNEKLFF.

The chain links TRBV5-1 to TRBJ2-5; D uncertain. V lost 0 bases and J lost 11, with 14 bases in between. Germline CDR1 is SGHRS and CDR2 is YFSETQ. This CDR3 has 13 residues. CDR3 sequence (DNA): TGCGCCAGCAGCTTGGCCCCCAGCGCGGAGCAGTACTTC. Protein product: CASSLAPSAEQYF.

The chain carries TRBV7-2 and TRBJ2-7; D remains unclear. CDR3 length: 15 amino acids. Trimming stripped 4 bases from V and 7 bases from J, with 20 bases between. CDR1 is SGHTA and CDR2 is FQGNSA in the germline V gene. The CDR3 protein is CASSSEVGTYNEQYF. CDR3 DNA: TGTGCCAGCAGCTCAGAGGTCGGAACCTACAATGAGCAGTACTTC.

The table lists this clonotype with many counts. The gene calls are TRBV7-9 and TRBJ2-1, with a tentative D call TRBD1 (5 bases). Germline V gene lookup returns CDR1 SEHNR and CDR2 FQNEAQ (reference sequence). The ends were cut back, 5 bases at V and 3 bases at J, with 14 bases in the middle. The CDR3 is 15 residues long. This CDR3 reads CASSRVGLRYNEQFF. The CDR3 DNA follows: TGTGCCAGCAGCCGCGTGGGGCTTCGCTACAATGAGCAGTTCTTC. Full variable domain (remainder filled in from reference TRBV7-9 and TRBJ2-1): DTGVSQNPRHKITKRGQNVTFRCDPISEHNRLYWYRQTLGQGPEFLTYFQNEAQLEKSRLLSDRFSAERPKGSFSTLEIQRTEQGDSAMYLCASSRVGLRYNEQFFGPGTRLTVL.

The chain employs TRBV7-2 and TRBJ2-1; 7 bases match TRBD2. This CDR3 has 15 amino acids. From germline, CDR1 is SGHTA and CDR2 FQGNSA. J was trimmed by 2 bases and V by 7 bases; bases with no gene match: 8. CDR3 loop: CASTVVGTTYNEQFF. CDR3 nucleotides: TGTGCCAGCACCGTTGTGGGGACTACCTACAATGAGCAGTTCTTC.

This clonotype was found many times. The chain uses TRBV5-1 and TRBJ2-3; perhaps D is TRBD1 or TRBD2 (5 bases each). CDR1 is SGHRS and CDR2 is YFSETQ in the germline V gene. The CDR3 length is 12 residues. The ends were cut back, 0 bases at V and 10 bases at J, with 9 bases in the middle. CDR3 protein: CASSLDRDPQYF. The CDR3 nucleotides are TGCGCCAGCAGCTTGGATCGGGACCCGCAGTATTTT.

Concerning this clonotype itself: An end of the junction does not agree with germline; a read error may underlie this. The CDR3 is CAGSNGQGLGNTGELFF. CDR3 DNA sequence: TGTGCCGGCAGCAACGGACAGGGGTTGGGGAACACCGGGGAGCTGTTTTTT. The rearrangement joins TRBV6-1 to TRBJ2-2, with 9 bases fitting TRBD1. The length of the CDR3 is 17 residues. Germline CDR1 MNHNS, CDR2 SASEGT.

This clonotype has a handful of counts. Germline is not matched at one junction end, which may reflect a read error. The genes are TRBV7-9 and TRBJ2-7; 8 bases are shared with TRBD2. The CDR3 extends over 14 amino acids. Germline CDR1 and CDR2: SEHNR and FQNEAQ (reference sequence). CDR3 sequence reads: CASSLGTSTYEQYF. CDR3 bases: TGTGCCAGCAGCTTGGGGACTAGTACCTATGAGCAGTACTTC. The entire variable domain, with the rest obtained from reference TRBV7-9 and TRBJ2-7, is as follows: DTGVSQNPRHKITKRGQNVTFRCDPISEHNRLYWYRQTLGQGPEFLTYFQNEAQLEKSRLLSDRFSAERPKGSFSTLEIQRTEQGDSAMYLCASSLGTSTYEQYFGPGTRLTVT.

V usage is TRBV10-3 and J usage is TRBJ2-5; D not resolved. CDR3 length: 15 amino acids. Trimming pared 0 bases from V and 4 bases from J, leaving 12 bases between. In germline, CDR1 is ENHRY, CDR2 SYGVKD. CDR3 DNA: TGTGCCATCAGTGAGTCGATTGGAACGACAGAGACCCAGTACTTC. Its translation is CAISESIGTTETQYF.

This clonotype was seen only once. One base away lies a much larger clone, so this may be a sequencing read error. The V call is TRBV30, the J call TRBJ2-4; the D is unclear. The tail of the sequence fits TRBJ2-5 better, so the J call may be wrong. Germline values: CDR1 GTSNPN, CDR2 SVGIG (reference sequence). There are 12 residues in the CDR3. CDR3 protein: CAHRVLQETQYF. CDR3 DNA sequence: TGTGCCCACCGAGTTCTCCAAGAGACCCAGTACTTC.

The chain links TRBV6-5 to TRBJ2-5; D call uncertain. CDR1 MNHEY and CDR2 SVGAGI come from the germline V gene. The V and J ends lost 8 bases and 5 bases respectively, with 24 bases between them. The CDR3 has 16 residues. The DNA for the CDR3 is TGTGCCAGCTCTCGGGCAGAACTATGGGATGGTGAGACCCAGTACTTC. Protein: CASSRAELWDGETQYF.

The chain carries TRBV7-2 and TRBJ2-5; 9 nucleotides match TRBD2. Germline CDR1 reads SGHTA; CDR2 reads FQGNSA. The CDR3 loop spans 14 amino acids. Losses at the gene ends were 5 bases for V and 11 bases for J; bases not matched to a gene: 12. The CDR3 sequence: CASSESGGLGEQYF. DNA of the CDR3: TGTGCCAGCAGCGAAAGCGGGGGGCTGGGTGAGCAGTACTTC.

This clonotype was seen ten or more times. The chain employs TRBV3-1 and TRBJ2-6, with 9 bases aligning to TRBD1. Losses at the gene ends were 1 base for V and 0 bases for J; bases not matched to a gene: 4. The germline CDR1 and CDR2 sequences are LGHDT and YNNKEL (reference sequence). This CDR3 spans 18 amino acids. CDR3 nucleotide sequence: TGTGCCAGCAGCCAAGGGGACAGGGTGAGCTCTGGGGCCAACGTCCTGACTTTC. Residues: CASSQGDRVSSGANVLTF.

This clonotype was seen a single time. The chain employs TRBV29-1 and TRBJ2-5; possibly TRBD1 for D (5 bases). The ends were cut back, 7 bases at V and 7 bases at J, with 16 bases in the middle. CDR1 is SQVTM, CDR2 ANQGSEA, per germline. The CDR3 length is 12 residues. The CDR3 loop is CSGWTSEGTQYF. The CDR3 region has the DNA TGCAGCGGGTGGACATCCGAAGGGACCCAGTACTTC.

This clonotype was found a few times. V gene TRBV28 combines with J gene TRBJ2-7, with 8 bases fitting TRBD2. The CDR3 is 17 residues long. Trimming took 3 bases from V and 0 from J; bases not matched to a gene: 10. Germline-derived CDR1 and CDR2 are MDHEN and SYDVKM. In nucleotides, the CDR3 is TGTGCCAGCAGTTTGGAGGTTCGGGAGGGGGTCTCCTACGAGCAGTACTTC. The encoded protein is CASSLEVREGVSYEQYF.